This TCR beta chain is from a study of blood T cell repertoires in COVID-19. CDR1 is SGHRS, CDR2 YFSETQ, per germline. The CDR3 is made up of 15 amino acids. The ends were cut back, 4 bases at V and 4 bases at J, with 17 bases in the middle. The data were produced by immunoSEQ multiplex PCR, yet TCRdb's version contains in-frame clones alone and is incomplete. The sample records approximately 61,000 clones, around 86% being singletons. Sequencing was carried out using peripheral blood. The receptor was derived from a human donor in a cohort sampled during active COVID-19. The chain couples TRBV5-1 to TRBJ1-2, with D perhaps TRBD1 (5 bases). The CDR3 reads CASSVYPGGGYGYTF. The CDR3 nucleotides are TGCGCCAGCAGCGTATATCCGGGCGGGGGCTATGGCTACACCTTC.